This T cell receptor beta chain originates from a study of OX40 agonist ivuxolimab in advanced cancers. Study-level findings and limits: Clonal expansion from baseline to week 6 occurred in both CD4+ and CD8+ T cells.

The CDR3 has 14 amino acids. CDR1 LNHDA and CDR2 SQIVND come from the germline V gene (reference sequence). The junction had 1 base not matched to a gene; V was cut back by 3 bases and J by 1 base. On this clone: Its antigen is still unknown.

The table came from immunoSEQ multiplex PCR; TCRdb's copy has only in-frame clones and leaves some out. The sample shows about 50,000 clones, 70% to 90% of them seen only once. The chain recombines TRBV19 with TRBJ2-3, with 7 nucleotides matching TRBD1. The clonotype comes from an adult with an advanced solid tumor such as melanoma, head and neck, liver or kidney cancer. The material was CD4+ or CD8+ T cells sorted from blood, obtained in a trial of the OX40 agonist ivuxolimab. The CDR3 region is CASSITGGTDTQYF. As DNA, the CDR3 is TGTGCCAGTAGTATTACAGGGGGCACAGATACGCAGTATTTT.